The clone carrying this T cell receptor beta chain has more than one count but fewer than ten. Its antigen is not identified. TCR beta CDR3 region amplification was performed from RNA transcripts. With the HTBI primer set, the TCR CDR3 went through a first round of RT-PCR. TCRdb reprocessed the multiplex PCR reads via MiXCR and lists one record per CDR3 protein. Altogether about 700,000 distinct CDR3 sequences are present, around 13% being singletons, with the ten largest covering 10%. This CDR3 has 16 residues. The germline gives CDR1 SEHNR, CDR2 FQNEAQ (reference sequence). Trimming took 6 bases from V and 0 from J, leaving 17 bases between them. The source of the sample is a study of T cells in Graves' hyperthyroidism and ophthalmopathy. Regarding the study as a whole: The authors' 13 V-J model separated ophthalmopathy from stable hyperthyroidism.

V and J are TRBV7-9 and TRBJ1-2; possible D gene TRBD1, 5 bases. This TCR was recovered from a young woman with Graves' hyperthyroidism. The material sequenced was blood. CDR3 nucleotides: TGTGCCAGCAGACCCCCCAGGGATTGGGCTAACTATGGCTACACCTTC. Its protein is CASRPPRDWANYGYTF. Supplemented by reference TRBV7-9 and TRBJ1-2, the full variable domain reads DTGVSQNPRHKITKRGQNVTFRCDPISEHNRLYWYRQTLGQGPEFLTYFQNEAQLEKSRLLSDRFSAERPKGSFSTLEIQRTEQGDSAMYLCASRPPRDWANYGYTFGSGTRLTVV.